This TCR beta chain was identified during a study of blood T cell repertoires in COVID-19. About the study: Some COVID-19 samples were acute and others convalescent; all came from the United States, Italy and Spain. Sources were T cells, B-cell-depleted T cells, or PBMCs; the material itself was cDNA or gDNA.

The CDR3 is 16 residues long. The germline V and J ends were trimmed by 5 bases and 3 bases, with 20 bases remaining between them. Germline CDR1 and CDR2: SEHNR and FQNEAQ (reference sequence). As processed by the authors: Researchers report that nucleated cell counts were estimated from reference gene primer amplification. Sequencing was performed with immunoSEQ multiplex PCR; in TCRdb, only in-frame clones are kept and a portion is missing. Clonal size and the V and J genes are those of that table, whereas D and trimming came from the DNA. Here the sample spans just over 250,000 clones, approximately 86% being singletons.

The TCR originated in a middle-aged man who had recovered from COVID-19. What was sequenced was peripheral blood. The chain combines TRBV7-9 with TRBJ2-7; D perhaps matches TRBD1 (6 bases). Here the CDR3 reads CASSTPNGGRGYEQYF. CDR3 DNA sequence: TGTGCCAGCAGCACCCCCAATGGTGGCAGGGGCTACGAGCAGTACTTC.